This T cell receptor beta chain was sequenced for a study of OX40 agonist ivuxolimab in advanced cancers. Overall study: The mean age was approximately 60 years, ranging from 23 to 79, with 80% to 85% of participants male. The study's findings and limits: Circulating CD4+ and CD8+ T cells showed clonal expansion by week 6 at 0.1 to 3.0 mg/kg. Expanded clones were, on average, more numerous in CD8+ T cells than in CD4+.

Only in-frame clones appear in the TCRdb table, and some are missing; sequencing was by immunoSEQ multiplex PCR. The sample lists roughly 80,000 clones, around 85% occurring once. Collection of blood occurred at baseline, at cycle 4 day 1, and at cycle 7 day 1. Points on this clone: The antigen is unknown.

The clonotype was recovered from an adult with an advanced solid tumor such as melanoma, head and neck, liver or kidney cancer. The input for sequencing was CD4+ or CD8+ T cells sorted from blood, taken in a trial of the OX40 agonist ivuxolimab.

The CDR3 reads CASSPNGGADTQYF. CDR3 bases: TGTGCCAGCTCACCAAACGGGGGAGCAGATACGCAGTATTTT. The chain recombines TRBV18 with TRBJ2-3, with D possibly being TRBD2 (6 bases). The CDR3 is 14 amino acids. The germline V and J ends were trimmed by 2 bases and 4 bases, with 10 bases remaining between them. Germline V lookup: CDR1 KGHSH, CDR2 LQKENI.